This T cell receptor (beta chain) was recorded in a study of blood T cell repertoires in COVID-19. Whole-study context: There were acute and convalescent COVID-19 samples, and they came from the United States, Italy and Spain. Sources were T cells, B-cell-depleted T cells, or PBMCs; the material itself was cDNA or gDNA.

As handled by the study authors: Cell counts per sample came from amplifying reference gene primers. Method: immunoSEQ multiplex PCR; TCRdb's copy keeps in-frame clones and lacks some. V and J calls and clone size are copied from that table; D and trimming were computed from the DNA. The table has about 74,000 clones, about 89% seen once; the top ten hold just over 2.5%. Germline V gene data show CDR1 as MNHEY and CDR2 as SMNVEV (reference sequence). The CDR3 has 17 amino acids. V lost 6 bases and J lost 3; bases outside the gene matches: 16. Seattle patients were enrolled while actively infected and followed longitudinally.

The origin of this receptor is a man over 45 with COVID-19, enrolled during active disease. The rearrangement uses TRBV27 and TRBJ2-5, with 7 bases aligning to TRBD2. Sequencing used peripheral blood. The CDR3 DNA reads TGTGCCAGCAGCACCCTGGGGAGGGACCGGCAAAAAGAGACCCAGTACTTC. Residues: CASSTLGRDRQKETQYF.